The rows below give T cell receptor beta chains drawn from one sample of a study of blood T cell repertoires in COVID-19. Using immunoSEQ multiplex PCR, the repertoire was profiled, and TCRdb retains in-frame clones only, with some absent. The table lists some 160,000 clones, 80% of them singletons. Sequencing used peripheral blood. The source of these receptors is a woman in her forties or fifties with acute or convalescent COVID-19. CDR3s include the opening cysteine and the closing phenylalanine or tryptophan. Fields, in order: clone size, D gene, V gene, J gene, CDR3 DNA, CDR3 protein. A D gene is named only where the DNA matches it firmly. Only part of the rows carry a size: once, few, many, or a class if the clone is expanded.

clone_size: NA
d_call: NA
v_call: TRBV7-2
j_call: TRBJ1-1
cdr3_nt: TGTGCCAGCAGCTCTCAGCGAAGCGGGCTAATCTTT
cdr3_aa: CASSSQRSGLIF

clone_size: few
d_call: NA
v_call: TRBV10-3
j_call: TRBJ2-1
cdr3_nt: TGTGCCATCAGTGATGGGGCAGGGCTTGATGAGCAGTTCTTC
cdr3_aa: CAISDGAGLDEQFF

clone_size: NA
d_call: NA
v_call: TRBV19
j_call: TRBJ1-5
cdr3_nt: TGTGCCAGCGCAGGGTTTAGCAATCAGCCCCAGCATTTT
cdr3_aa: CASAGFSNQPQHF

clone_size: NA
d_call: NA
v_call: TRBV28
j_call: TRBJ2-7
cdr3_nt: TGTGCCAGCAATGACAGGAGCCCCTACGAGCAGTACTTC
cdr3_aa: CASNDRSPYEQYF

clone_size: NA
d_call: NA
v_call: TRBV7-9
j_call: TRBJ1-1
cdr3_nt: TGTGCCAGCAGCTTTAGGGCGGGGCAGACGAACACTGAAGCTTTCTTT
cdr3_aa: CASSFRAGQTNTEAFF

clone_size: once
d_call: NA
v_call: TRBV10-3
j_call: TRBJ1-1
cdr3_nt: TGTGCCATCAGTGACTCCCAGGGAGGGACTGAAGCTTTCTTT
cdr3_aa: CAISDSQGGTEAFF

clone_size: NA
d_call: TRBD1
v_call: TRBV29-1
j_call: TRBJ1-6
cdr3_nt: TGCAGCGTTCTCACAGGGGGCGAAAATTCACCCCTCCACTTT
cdr3_aa: CSVLTGGENSPLHF

clone_size: NA
d_call: TRBD1
v_call: TRBV6-5
j_call: TRBJ1-4
cdr3_nt: TGTGCCAGCAAAGACAGGGGGGATAATGAAAAACTGTTTTTT
cdr3_aa: CASKDRGDNEKLFF

clone_size: NA
d_call: NA
v_call: TRBV11-2
j_call: TRBJ2-2
cdr3_nt: TGTGCCAGCAGCCACGGGAGCCCGGACACCGGGGAGCTGTTTTTT
cdr3_aa: CASSHGSPDTGELFF

clone_size: NA
d_call: TRBD2
v_call: TRBV7-3
j_call: TRBJ2-1
cdr3_nt: TGTGCCAGCAGCTTAACTAGCGGGGGCCCTAATGAGCAGTTCTTC
cdr3_aa: CASSLTSGGPNEQFF

clone_size: NA
d_call: TRBD1
v_call: TRBV28
j_call: TRBJ1-1
cdr3_nt: TGTGCCAGCGGGGCACAGGGGGTGAACACTGAAGCTTTCTTT
cdr3_aa: CASGAQGVNTEAFF

clone_size: NA
d_call: TRBD1
v_call: TRBV10-3
j_call: TRBJ1-1
cdr3_nt: TGTGCCATCAGTGAGTCTAGGACAGGGGGAAACACTGAAGCTTTCTTT
cdr3_aa: CAISESRTGGNTEAFF

clone_size: NA
d_call: NA
v_call: TRBV27
j_call: TRBJ2-5
cdr3_nt: TGTGCCAGCAGCAACTACGATCCCGGACTGGGCTTAACCCAGTACTTC
cdr3_aa: CASSNYDPGLGLTQYF

clone_size: NA
d_call: NA
v_call: TRBV7-3
j_call: TRBJ2-6
cdr3_nt: TGTGCCAGCAGCCCTTCGCCAGTCTCTGGGGCCAACGTCCTGACTTTC
cdr3_aa: CASSPSPVSGANVLTF

clone_size: NA
d_call: NA
v_call: TRBV12-5
j_call: TRBJ2-3
cdr3_nt: TGTGCTAGTGGGGCGTCGGGAACAGATACGCAGTATTTT
cdr3_aa: CASGASGTDTQYF

clone_size: NA
d_call: NA
v_call: TRBV12-3/TRBV12-4
j_call: TRBJ1-2
cdr3_nt: TGTGCCAGCAGTTTATCCGGGAATTATGGCTACACCTTC
cdr3_aa: CASSLSGNYGYTF

clone_size: NA
d_call: TRBD1
v_call: TRBV27
j_call: TRBJ2-1
cdr3_nt: TGTGCCAGCAGTTTATCGTGGGACAGTTACAATGAGCAGTTCTTC
cdr3_aa: CASSLSWDSYNEQFF

clone_size: NA
d_call: TRBD1
v_call: TRBV6-5
j_call: TRBJ1-1
cdr3_nt: TGTGCCAGCAGTTCTAGACAGGGGGGAAACACTGAAGCTTTCTTT
cdr3_aa: CASSSRQGGNTEAFF

clone_size: NA
d_call: TRBD2
v_call: TRBV6-5
j_call: TRBJ2-3
cdr3_nt: TGTGCCAGCAGTTACCGGGGACTAGCCGGCACAGATACGCAGTATTTT
cdr3_aa: CASSYRGLAGTDTQYF

clone_size: few
d_call: NA
v_call: TRBV4-1
j_call: TRBJ1-6
cdr3_nt: TGCGCCAGCAGCCAAGATGGTGGAGTGCCCTATAATTCACCCCTCCACTTT
cdr3_aa: CASSQDGGVPYNSPLHF

clone_size: NA
d_call: NA
v_call: TRBV5-6
j_call: TRBJ2-5
cdr3_nt: TGTGCCAGCAGCTTGGCCATGGCAGGGTGGGTGGAGACCCAGTACTTC
cdr3_aa: CASSLAMAGWVETQYF

clone_size: NA
d_call: NA
v_call: TRBV11-2
j_call: TRBJ2-5
cdr3_nt: TGTGCCAGCAGCCCTAGCCGGCAAGAGACCCAGTACTTC
cdr3_aa: CASSPSRQETQYF

clone_size: NA
d_call: TRBD1
v_call: TRBV4-2
j_call: TRBJ2-7
cdr3_nt: TGTGCCAGCAGCCAAGAGTGGACAGGACTCCTCGACTACGAGCAGTACTTC
cdr3_aa: CASSQEWTGLLDYEQYF

clone_size: NA
d_call: NA
v_call: TRBV6-4
j_call: TRBJ2-2
cdr3_nt: TGTGCCAGCAGTGGCCAGGGGAACACCGGGGAGCTGTTTTTT
cdr3_aa: CASSGQGNTGELFF

clone_size: NA
d_call: NA
v_call: TRBV30
j_call: TRBJ1-6
cdr3_nt: TGTGCCGGAGGGGTAGTATTGGATTCACCCCTCCACTTT
cdr3_aa: CAGGVVLDSPLHF

clone_size: NA
d_call: TRBD1
v_call: TRBV6-6
j_call: TRBJ1-2
cdr3_nt: TGTGCCAGCAGTTCATCACAGGGGGCGCATGGCTACACCTTC
cdr3_aa: CASSSSQGAHGYTF

clone_size: NA
d_call: NA
v_call: TRBV19
j_call: TRBJ1-4
cdr3_nt: TGTGCCAGTAGGGAGTCCGGCGGTGAAAAACTGTTTTTT
cdr3_aa: CASRESGGEKLFF

clone_size: NA
d_call: TRBD1
v_call: TRBV19
j_call: TRBJ1-2
cdr3_nt: TGTGCCAGTAGTATCGACAGGGGGCTTGGCTACACCTTC
cdr3_aa: CASSIDRGLGYTF

clone_size: NA
d_call: NA
v_call: TRBV12-3/TRBV12-4
j_call: TRBJ2-7
cdr3_nt: TGTGCCAGCAGTTCAATCTACGAGCAGTACTTC
cdr3_aa: CASSSIYEQYF

clone_size: NA
d_call: NA
v_call: TRBV6-2/TRBV6-3
j_call: TRBJ2-1
cdr3_nt: TGTGCCAGCAGCGTGGGAGGGGGCAATGAGCAGTTCTTC
cdr3_aa: CASSVGGGNEQFF

clone_size: NA
d_call: NA
v_call: TRBV6-5
j_call: TRBJ1-6
cdr3_nt: TGTGCCAGCACCGACAGGTTCAATTCACCCCTCCACTTT
cdr3_aa: CASTDRFNSPLHF

clone_size: NA
d_call: TRBD1
v_call: TRBV7-9
j_call: TRBJ1-6
cdr3_nt: TGTGCCAGCAGCTTCAGCGACAGGGGAAGTTCACCCCTCCACTTT
cdr3_aa: CASSFSDRGSSPLHF

clone_size: NA
d_call: TRBD1
v_call: TRBV7-9
j_call: TRBJ1-6
cdr3_nt: TGTGCCAGCAGCCCGGACAGGGGTAGCTCACCCCTCCACTTT
cdr3_aa: CASSPDRGSSPLHF

clone_size: once
d_call: NA
v_call: TRBV12-3/TRBV12-4
j_call: TRBJ1-4
cdr3_nt: TGTGCCAGCAGTTTACAGATTAATGAAAAACTGTTTTTT
cdr3_aa: CASSLQINEKLFF

clone_size: NA
d_call: NA
v_call: TRBV28
j_call: TRBJ2-7
cdr3_nt: TGTGCCAGCAGTGGACAGCCCCGTGTGGAGCAGTACTTC
cdr3_aa: CASSGQPRVEQYF

clone_size: NA
d_call: NA
v_call: TRBV28
j_call: TRBJ1-1
cdr3_nt: TGTGCCAGCAGTTTCGATCTCGGCGGCTCGAACACTGAAGCTTTCTTT
cdr3_aa: CASSFDLGGSNTEAFF

clone_size: NA
d_call: NA
v_call: TRBV10-3
j_call: TRBJ2-5
cdr3_nt: TGTGCCATCAGGGACTCGAGGGGGGGAACCAAGAGAAGCCAGTACTTC
cdr3_aa: CAIRDSRGGTKRSQYF

clone_size: few
d_call: NA
v_call: TRBV11-2
j_call: TRBJ1-1
cdr3_nt: TGTGCCAGCAGCTTAACGGAGACCACTGAAGCTTTCTTT
cdr3_aa: CASSLTETTEAFF

clone_size: NA
d_call: TRBD1
v_call: TRBV5-1
j_call: TRBJ1-2
cdr3_nt: TGCGCCAGCAGCTATTTACACGGACAGGGGGAAGTTACCTATGGCTACACCTTC
cdr3_aa: CASSYLHGQGEVTYGYTF

clone_size: once
d_call: TRBD1
v_call: TRBV7-2
j_call: TRBJ1-2
cdr3_nt: TGTGCCAGCAGCACCCGGACAGGGGATGTTAACTATGGCTACACCTTC
cdr3_aa: CASSTRTGDVNYGYTF

clone_size: NA
d_call: NA
v_call: TRBV9
j_call: TRBJ1-2
cdr3_nt: TGTGCCAGCAGCCCCCGGTTGGAGGCCCACTATGGCTGCACCTTC
cdr3_aa: CASSPRLEAHYGCTF

clone_size: NA
d_call: TRBD1
v_call: TRBV10-3
j_call: TRBJ2-7
cdr3_nt: TGTGCCATCAGTGATAACTCCGGGACAGGGACCGAGCAGTACTTC
cdr3_aa: CAISDNSGTGTEQYF

clone_size: NA
d_call: TRBD2
v_call: TRBV5-4
j_call: TRBJ2-5
cdr3_nt: TGTGCCAGCAGCCCAGCGGGGGGGCAAGAGACCCAGTACTTC
cdr3_aa: CASSPAGGQETQYF

clone_size: NA
d_call: NA
v_call: TRBV18
j_call: TRBJ1-1
cdr3_nt: TGTGCCAGCTCACCAGGGCTGAACACTGAAGCTTTCTTT
cdr3_aa: CASSPGLNTEAFF

clone_size: NA
d_call: TRBD1
v_call: TRBV7-3
j_call: TRBJ1-6
cdr3_nt: TGTGCCAGCAGCGCAAGGACAGGAGGAGATAATTCACCCCTCCACTTT
cdr3_aa: CASSARTGGDNSPLHF

clone_size: NA
d_call: NA
v_call: TRBV7-2
j_call: TRBJ1-3
cdr3_nt: TGTGCCAGCAGCTTAGCGGCCACAGGCCTCTCTGGAAACACCATATATTTT
cdr3_aa: CASSLAATGLSGNTIYF

clone_size: NA
d_call: NA
v_call: TRBV4-2
j_call: TRBJ2-1
cdr3_nt: TGTGCCAGCAGCCAAGGAGACAGTCGCAATGAGCAGTTCTTC
cdr3_aa: CASSQGDSRNEQFF

clone_size: NA
d_call: TRBD1
v_call: TRBV10-3
j_call: TRBJ1-1
cdr3_nt: TGTGCCATCAGTGAGCGATCCGGGACAGGGTTGGGTGAAGCTTTCTTT
cdr3_aa: CAISERSGTGLGEAFF

clone_size: NA
d_call: NA
v_call: TRBV6-5
j_call: TRBJ1-6
cdr3_nt: TGTGCCAGCCGCCCGGGACTGTATAATTCACCCCTCCACTTT
cdr3_aa: CASRPGLYNSPLHF

clone_size: NA
d_call: TRBD1
v_call: TRBV19
j_call: TRBJ1-2
cdr3_nt: TGTGCCAGTAGTAACCCCGGGACAGGGGATGGCTACACCTTC
cdr3_aa: CASSNPGTGDGYTF

clone_size: NA
d_call: TRBD1
v_call: TRBV18
j_call: TRBJ1-2
cdr3_nt: TGTGCCAGCTCACCGACAGGGATAAATATTTATAAGTACTATGGCTACACCTTC
cdr3_aa: CASSPTGINIYKYYGYTF

clone_size: NA
d_call: TRBD1
v_call: TRBV11-2
j_call: TRBJ2-3
cdr3_nt: TGTGCCAGCAGCTTGGGACAGTTTGGCACAGATACGCAGTATTTT
cdr3_aa: CASSLGQFGTDTQYF